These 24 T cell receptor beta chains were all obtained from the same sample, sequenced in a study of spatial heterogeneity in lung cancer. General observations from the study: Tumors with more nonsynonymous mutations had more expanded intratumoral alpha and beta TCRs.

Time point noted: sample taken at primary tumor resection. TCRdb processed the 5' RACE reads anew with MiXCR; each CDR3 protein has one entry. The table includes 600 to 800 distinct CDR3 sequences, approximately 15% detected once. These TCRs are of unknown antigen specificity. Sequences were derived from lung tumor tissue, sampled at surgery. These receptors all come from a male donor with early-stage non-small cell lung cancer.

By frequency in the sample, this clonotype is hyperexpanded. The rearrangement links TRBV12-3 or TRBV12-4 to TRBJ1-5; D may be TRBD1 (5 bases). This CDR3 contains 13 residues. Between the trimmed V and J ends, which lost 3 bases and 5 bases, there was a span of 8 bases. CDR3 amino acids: CASSFTGDQPQHF. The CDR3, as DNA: TGTGCCAGCAGTTTTACGGGGGATCAGCCCCAGCATTTT.

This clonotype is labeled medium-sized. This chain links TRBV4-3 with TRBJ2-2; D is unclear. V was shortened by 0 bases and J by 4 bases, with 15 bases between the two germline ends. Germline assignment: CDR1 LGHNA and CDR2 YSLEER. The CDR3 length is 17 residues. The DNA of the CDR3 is TGCGCCAGCAGCCAAGATAATCCCCTCGGGCCCACCGGGGAGCTGTTTTTT. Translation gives CASSQDNPLGPTGELFF.

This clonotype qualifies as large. CDR3 loop: CASSFRPTQPQHF. CDR3 bases: TGTGCCAGCAGCTTCCGGCCGACTCAGCCCCAGCATTTT. V and J are TRBV5-5 and TRBJ1-5; no clear D. The V end lost 2 bases, the J end lost 6 bases, and 9 bases lay between the germline ends. The CDR3 consists of 13 residues. Germline lookup yields CDR1 SGHKS and CDR2 YYEKEE (reference sequence).

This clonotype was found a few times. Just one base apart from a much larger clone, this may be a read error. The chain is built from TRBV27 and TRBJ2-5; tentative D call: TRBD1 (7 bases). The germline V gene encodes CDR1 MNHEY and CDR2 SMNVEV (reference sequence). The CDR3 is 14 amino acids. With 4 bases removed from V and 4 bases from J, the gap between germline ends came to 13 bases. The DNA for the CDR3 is TGTGCCAGCAGTTGGTCAGGGGGAGGAGAGACCCAGTACTTC. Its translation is CASSWSGGGETQYF.

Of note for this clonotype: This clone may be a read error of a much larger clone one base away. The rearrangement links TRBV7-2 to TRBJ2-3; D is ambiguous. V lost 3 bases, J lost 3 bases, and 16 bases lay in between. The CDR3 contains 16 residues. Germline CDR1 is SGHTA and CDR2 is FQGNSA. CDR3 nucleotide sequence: TGTGCCAGCAGCTTGTCCCCCAGTGGAAATACAGATACGCAGTATTTT. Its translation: CASSLSPSGNTDTQYF.

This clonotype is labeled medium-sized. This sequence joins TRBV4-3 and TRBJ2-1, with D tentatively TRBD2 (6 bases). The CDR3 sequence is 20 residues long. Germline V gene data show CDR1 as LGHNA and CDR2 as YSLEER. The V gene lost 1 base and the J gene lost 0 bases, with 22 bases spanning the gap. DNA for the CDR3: TGCGCCAGCAGCCAAGTCTTGATTGCGGTAGCGGAAAGCTCCTACAATGAGCAGTTCTTC. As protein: CASSQVLIAVAESSYNEQFF.

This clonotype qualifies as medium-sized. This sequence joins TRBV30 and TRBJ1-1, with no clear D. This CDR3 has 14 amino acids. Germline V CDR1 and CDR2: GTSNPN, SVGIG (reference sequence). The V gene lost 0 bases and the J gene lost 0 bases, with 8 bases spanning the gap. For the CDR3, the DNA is TGTGCCTGGAGTGTGTCGGACCTGAACACTGAAGCTTTCTTT. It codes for CAWSVSDLNTEAFF. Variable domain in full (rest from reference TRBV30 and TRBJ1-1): SQTIHQWPATLVQPVGSPLSLECTVEGTSNPNLYWYRQAAGRGLQLLFYSVGIGQISSEVPQNLSASRPQDRQFILSSKKLLLSDSGFYLCAWSVSDLNTEAFFGQGTRLTVV.

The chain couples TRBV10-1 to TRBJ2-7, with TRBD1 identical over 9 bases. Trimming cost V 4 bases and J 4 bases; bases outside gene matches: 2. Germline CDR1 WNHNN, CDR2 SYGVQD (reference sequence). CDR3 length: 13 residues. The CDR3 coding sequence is TGCGCCAGCAGTGGGGACAGGGTTTACGAGCAGTACTTC. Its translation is CASSGDRVYEQYF.

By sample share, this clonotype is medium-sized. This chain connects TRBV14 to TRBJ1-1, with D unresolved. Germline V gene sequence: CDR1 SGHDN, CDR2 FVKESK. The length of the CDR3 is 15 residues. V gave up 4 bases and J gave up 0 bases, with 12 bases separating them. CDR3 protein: CASSRLYSMNTEAFF. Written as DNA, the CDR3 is TGTGCCAGCAGCCGGTTGTACAGCATGAACACTGAAGCTTTCTTT.

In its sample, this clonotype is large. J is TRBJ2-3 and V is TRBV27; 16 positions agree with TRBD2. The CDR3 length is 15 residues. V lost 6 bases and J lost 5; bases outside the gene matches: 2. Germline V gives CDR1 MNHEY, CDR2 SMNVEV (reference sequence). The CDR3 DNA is TGTGCCAGCAGGGGACTAGCGGGAGGGGAAGATACGCAGTATTTT. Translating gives CASRGLAGGEDTQYF.

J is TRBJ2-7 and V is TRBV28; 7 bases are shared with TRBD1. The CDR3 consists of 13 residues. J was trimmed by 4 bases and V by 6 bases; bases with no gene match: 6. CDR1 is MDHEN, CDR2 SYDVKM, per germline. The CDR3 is CASSGTAKYEQYF. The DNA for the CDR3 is TGTGCCAGCAGCGGGACAGCCAAATACGAGCAGTACTTC.

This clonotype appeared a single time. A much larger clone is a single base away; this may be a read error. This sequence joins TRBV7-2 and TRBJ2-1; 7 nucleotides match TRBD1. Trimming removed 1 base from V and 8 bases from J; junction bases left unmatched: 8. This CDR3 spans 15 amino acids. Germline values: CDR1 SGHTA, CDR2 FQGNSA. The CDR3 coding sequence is TGTGCCAGCAGCTTAGATGCGACAGGGAGTTATGAGCAGTTCTTC. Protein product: CASSLDATGSYEQFF.

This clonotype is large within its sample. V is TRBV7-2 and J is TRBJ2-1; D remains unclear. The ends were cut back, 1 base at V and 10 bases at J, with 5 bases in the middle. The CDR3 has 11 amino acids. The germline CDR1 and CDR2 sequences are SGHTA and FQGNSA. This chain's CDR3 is CASSLVNEQFF. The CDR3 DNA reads TGTGCCAGCAGCTTAGTAAACGAGCAGTTCTTC.

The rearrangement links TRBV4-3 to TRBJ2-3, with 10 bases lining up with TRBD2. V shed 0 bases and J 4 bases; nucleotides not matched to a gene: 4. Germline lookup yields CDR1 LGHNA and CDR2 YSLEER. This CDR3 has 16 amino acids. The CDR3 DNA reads TGCGCCAGCAGCCAAGACCCTAGCGGGAGACCAGATACGCAGTATTTT. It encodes CASSQDPSGRPDTQYF.

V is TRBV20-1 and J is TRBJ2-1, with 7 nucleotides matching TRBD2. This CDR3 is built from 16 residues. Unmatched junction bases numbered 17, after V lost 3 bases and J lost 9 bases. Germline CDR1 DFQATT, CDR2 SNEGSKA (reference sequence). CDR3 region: CSARDLRGSVPFEQFF. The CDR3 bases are TGCAGTGCTAGGGACCTTCGCGGGAGCGTCCCCTTTGAGCAGTTCTTC.

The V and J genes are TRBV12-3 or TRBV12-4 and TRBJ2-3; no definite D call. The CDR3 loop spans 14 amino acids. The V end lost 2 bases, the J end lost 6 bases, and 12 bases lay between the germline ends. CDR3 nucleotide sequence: TGTGCCAGCAGTTTAACGGGTCGAAGGGATACGCAGTATTTT. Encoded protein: CASSLTGRRDTQYF.

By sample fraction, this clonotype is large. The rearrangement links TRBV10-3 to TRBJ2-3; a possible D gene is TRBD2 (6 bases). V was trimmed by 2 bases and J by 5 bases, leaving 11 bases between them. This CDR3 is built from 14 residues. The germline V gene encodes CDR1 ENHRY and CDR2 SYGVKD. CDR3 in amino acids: CAISEGGAVDTQYF. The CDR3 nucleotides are TGTGCCATCAGTGAGGGCGGGGCAGTAGATACGCAGTATTTT.

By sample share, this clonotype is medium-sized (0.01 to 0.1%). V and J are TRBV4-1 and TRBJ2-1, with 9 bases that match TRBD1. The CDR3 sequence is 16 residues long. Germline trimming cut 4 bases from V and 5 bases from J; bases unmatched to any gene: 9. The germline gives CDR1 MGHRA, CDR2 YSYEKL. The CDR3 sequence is CASSRLPGQGDNEQFF. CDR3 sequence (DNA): TGCGCCAGCAGCCGTCTCCCGGGACAGGGTGACAATGAGCAGTTCTTC.

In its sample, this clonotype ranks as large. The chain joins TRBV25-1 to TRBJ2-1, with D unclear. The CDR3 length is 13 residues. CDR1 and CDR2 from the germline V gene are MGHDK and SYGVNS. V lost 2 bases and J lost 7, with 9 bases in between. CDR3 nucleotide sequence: TGTGCCAGCAGTGAACCGGGTAGTAATGAGCAGTTCTTC. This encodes CASSEPGSNEQFF.

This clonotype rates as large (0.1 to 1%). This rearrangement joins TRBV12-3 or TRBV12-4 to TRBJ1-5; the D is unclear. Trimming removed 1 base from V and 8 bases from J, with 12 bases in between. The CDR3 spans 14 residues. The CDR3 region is CASSLVGLGEPQHF. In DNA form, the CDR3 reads TGTGCCAGCAGTTTAGTAGGTCTTGGGGAGCCCCAGCATTTT.

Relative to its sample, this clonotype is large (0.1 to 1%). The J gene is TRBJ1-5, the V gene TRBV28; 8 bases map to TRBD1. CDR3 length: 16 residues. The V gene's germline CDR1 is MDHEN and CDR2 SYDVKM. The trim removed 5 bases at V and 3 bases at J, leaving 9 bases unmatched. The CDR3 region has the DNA TGTGCCAGCAGTAGGCTACAGGGGGGGTCCAATCAGCCCCAGCATTTT. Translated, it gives CASSRLQGGSNQPQHF.

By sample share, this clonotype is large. CDR3 DNA sequence: TGTGCCAGTACTCGGAGGGCAGGGGGCGACTCCTACGAGCAGTACTTC. This encodes CASTRRAGGDSYEQYF. This chain joins TRBV19 and TRBJ2-7; the match to TRBD1 covers 8 bases. V shed 7 bases, J shed 0 bases, and the junction held 11 bases outside the gene matches. This CDR3 contains 16 residues. Per germline, CDR1 LNHDA and CDR2 SQIVND (reference sequence).

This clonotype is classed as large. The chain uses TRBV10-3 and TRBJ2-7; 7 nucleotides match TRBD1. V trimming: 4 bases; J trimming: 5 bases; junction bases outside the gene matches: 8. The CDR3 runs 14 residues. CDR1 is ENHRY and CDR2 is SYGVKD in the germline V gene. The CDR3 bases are TGTGCCATCAGTGGAAGGGGGCGAGGGGACGAGCAGTACTTC. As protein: CAISGRGRGDEQYF.

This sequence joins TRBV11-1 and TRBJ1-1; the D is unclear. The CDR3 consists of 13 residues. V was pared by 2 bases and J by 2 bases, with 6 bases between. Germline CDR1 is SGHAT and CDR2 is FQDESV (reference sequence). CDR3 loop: CASSLNSNTEAFF. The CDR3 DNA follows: TGTGCCAGCAGCTTAAACAGCAACACTGAAGCTTTCTTT.